These T cell receptor beta chains were read from a single sample in a study of blood T cell repertoires in COVID-19. The repertoire was sequenced with immunoSEQ multiplex PCR; TCRdb's copy has only in-frame clones and lacks some. The repertoire holds about 13,000 clones, with roughly four fifths as singletons. What was sequenced was peripheral blood. The receptor source for this set is a man aged 40-55 years with active or convalescent COVID-19. The CDR3 runs from the conserved cysteine through the conserved F or W. The D gene is left open where the match is weak. Expanded clones get a size class; other rows say once, few or many, or leave the size out.

j_gene: TRBJ2-1; abundance: .; d_gene: TRBD2; v_gene: TRBV19; CDR3nt: TGTGCCAGTAGTATTGTGCTAGCGGGAGGGTCGGCTGAGCAGTTCTTC; CDR3aa: CASSIVLAGGSAEQFF
j_gene: TRBJ2-3; abundance: .; d_gene: TRBD1; v_gene: TRBV9; CDR3nt: TGTGCCAGCGCGGGACAGGGGTCGATCGATACGCAGTATTTT; CDR3aa: CASAGQGSIDTQYF
j_gene: TRBJ2-2; abundance: .; d_gene: .; v_gene: TRBV5-1; CDR3nt: TGCGCCAGCAGCTTGGTAAGGGGCGGTAACACCGGGGAGCTGTTTTTT; CDR3aa: CASSLVRGGNTGELFF
j_gene: TRBJ2-3; abundance: .; d_gene: TRBD1; v_gene: TRBV19; CDR3nt: TGTGCCAGTAGTCTACAGGGGGCGGATACGCAGTATTTT; CDR3aa: CASSLQGADTQYF
j_gene: TRBJ1-3; abundance: .; d_gene: TRBD1; v_gene: TRBV10-3; CDR3nt: TGTGCCATCCGCGGGACAGAATATGGAAACACCATATATTTT; CDR3aa: CAIRGTEYGNTIYF
j_gene: TRBJ2-5; abundance: .; d_gene: TRBD2; v_gene: TRBV5-4; CDR3nt: TGTGCCAGCAGCTTGGGAGGACTAGCGGGAGCAGAGACCCAGTACTTC; CDR3aa: CASSLGGLAGAETQYF
j_gene: TRBJ1-5; abundance: few; d_gene: .; v_gene: TRBV29-1; CDR3nt: TGCAGCGTTGTAGCGGGGGATGGTCAGCCCCAGCATTTT; CDR3aa: CSVVAGDGQPQHF
j_gene: TRBJ1-2; abundance: .; d_gene: TRBD1; v_gene: TRBV19; CDR3nt: TGTGCCAGTACCAAGCAGCGACAGGGGGCTTATGGCTACACCTTC; CDR3aa: CASTKQRQGAYGYTF
j_gene: TRBJ1-2; abundance: .; d_gene: TRBD1; v_gene: TRBV7-9; CDR3nt: TGTGCCAGCAGCTTAGAGGGGACAGGGTCCAACTATGGCTACACCTTC; CDR3aa: CASSLEGTGSNYGYTF
j_gene: TRBJ2-7; abundance: .; d_gene: TRBD1; v_gene: TRBV11-3; CDR3nt: TGTGCCAGCAGCTTGGGGACAGGGGACGGACCCTCCTACGAGCAGTACTTC; CDR3aa: CASSLGTGDGPSYEQYF
j_gene: TRBJ1-1; abundance: .; d_gene: .; v_gene: TRBV9; CDR3nt: TGTTCCAGCAACAGGGCAGGAGAGAACACTGAAGCTTTCTTT; CDR3aa: CSSNRAGENTEAFF
j_gene: TRBJ2-2; abundance: once; d_gene: .; v_gene: TRBV15; CDR3nt: TGTGCCACCAGCGCAGGCACCGGGGAGCTGTTTTTT; CDR3aa: CATSAGTGELFF
j_gene: TRBJ2-1; abundance: .; d_gene: TRBD2; v_gene: TRBV4-2; CDR3nt: TGTGCCAGCAGCCAGTTAGCGGGAGGGAACAATGAGCAGTTCTTC; CDR3aa: CASSQLAGGNNEQFF
j_gene: TRBJ2-3; abundance: .; d_gene: .; v_gene: TRBV5-4; CDR3nt: TGTGCCAGCAGCGCCGGGACTGGTTATACGCAGTATTTT; CDR3aa: CASSAGTGYTQYF
j_gene: TRBJ1-1; abundance: .; d_gene: .; v_gene: TRBV5-6; CDR3nt: TGTGCCAGCAGCCCCCGATGGGGGGACACTGAAGCTTTCTTT; CDR3aa: CASSPRWGDTEAFF
j_gene: TRBJ2-7; abundance: .; d_gene: TRBD2; v_gene: TRBV29-1; CDR3nt: TGCAGCGTTAAACTAGCGGGAGACGAGCAGTACTTC; CDR3aa: CSVKLAGDEQYF
j_gene: TRBJ1-1; abundance: .; d_gene: TRBD1; v_gene: TRBV11-1; CDR3nt: TGTGCCAGCAGCTCCTACAGGGGGCCCACTGAAGCTTTCTTT; CDR3aa: CASSSYRGPTEAFF
j_gene: TRBJ2-5; abundance: once; d_gene: .; v_gene: TRBV19; CDR3nt: TGTGCCAGTAGTCAGGGTAGTTTCCAAGAGACCCAGTACTTC; CDR3aa: CASSQGSFQETQYF
j_gene: TRBJ2-1; abundance: .; d_gene: TRBD2; v_gene: TRBV5-1; CDR3nt: TGCGCCAGCAGCCTCCCCGGTGCGGGAGGCCCGAAGGAGCAGTTCTTC; CDR3aa: CASSLPGAGGPKEQFF
j_gene: TRBJ2-7; abundance: .; d_gene: .; v_gene: TRBV10-3; CDR3nt: TGTGCCATCATGAGGGACACTTCCTACGAGCAGTACTTC; CDR3aa: CAIMRDTSYEQYF
j_gene: TRBJ1-2; abundance: few; d_gene: .; v_gene: TRBV5-5; CDR3nt: TGTGCCAGCAGCGACGGTCAGGGTCCTGGGGGCTACACCTTC; CDR3aa: CASSDGQGPGGYTF
j_gene: TRBJ2-2; abundance: .; d_gene: TRBD1; v_gene: TRBV27; CDR3nt: TGTGCCAGCAGTTCAAGCCGGGACAGGGGCACCGGGGAGCTGTTTTTT; CDR3aa: CASSSSRDRGTGELFF
j_gene: TRBJ2-5; abundance: .; d_gene: .; v_gene: TRBV19; CDR3nt: TGTGCCAGTAGTAATATGGAGACCCAGTACTTC; CDR3aa: CASSNMETQYF
j_gene: TRBJ1-4; abundance: .; d_gene: .; v_gene: TRBV19; CDR3nt: TGTGCCGTATCCGACACCGGTGATGAAAAACTGTTTTTT; CDR3aa: CAVSDTGDEKLFF
j_gene: TRBJ2-7; abundance: .; d_gene: TRBD1; v_gene: TRBV5-5; CDR3nt: TGTGCCAGCAGCTTGACAGGGGACCCCTCCTACGAGCAGTACTTC; CDR3aa: CASSLTGDPSYEQYF
j_gene: TRBJ2-1; abundance: medium-sized; d_gene: TRBD2; v_gene: TRBV4-1; CDR3nt: TGCGCCAGCAGCCGAGGGACTAGCGGGAGGGGATGGGATGAGCAGTTCTTC; CDR3aa: CASSRGTSGRGWDEQFF
j_gene: TRBJ1-1; abundance: .; d_gene: .; v_gene: TRBV5-1; CDR3nt: TGCGCCAGCAGCTTGGAAGCCCCTCAGAACACTGAAGCTTTCTTT; CDR3aa: CASSLEAPQNTEAFF
j_gene: TRBJ2-2; abundance: .; d_gene: TRBD2; v_gene: TRBV5-4; CDR3nt: TGTGCCAGCAGCTTTCAAAGCGGGGGCACCGGGGAGCTGTTTTTT; CDR3aa: CASSFQSGGTGELFF
j_gene: TRBJ2-1; abundance: .; d_gene: TRBD2; v_gene: TRBV12-5; CDR3nt: TGTGCTAGTGGTCCGCCACTAGCGGGAGGCCAGAATGAGCAGTTCTTC; CDR3aa: CASGPPLAGGQNEQFF
j_gene: TRBJ2-3; abundance: .; d_gene: .; v_gene: TRBV5-5; CDR3nt: TGTGCCAGCACCCCTCTCCAGGGTACTAGCACAGATACGCAGTATTTT; CDR3aa: CASTPLQGTSTDTQYF
j_gene: TRBJ1-1; abundance: .; d_gene: .; v_gene: TRBV6-2/TRBV6-3; CDR3nt: TGTGCCAGCAGTTCCCAACGGACAGCGAACACTGAAGCTTTCTTT; CDR3aa: CASSSQRTANTEAFF
j_gene: TRBJ2-2; abundance: .; d_gene: .; v_gene: TRBV27; CDR3nt: TGTGCCAGCAGTTTATTCCCGCCATGGAGCACCGGGGAGCTGTTTTTT; CDR3aa: CASSLFPPWSTGELFF
j_gene: TRBJ2-5; abundance: once; d_gene: TRBD2; v_gene: TRBV11-2; CDR3nt: TGTGCCAGCAGCTTAGTAGCGGGATTTTTAGAGACCCAGTACTTC; CDR3aa: CASSLVAGFLETQYF
j_gene: TRBJ2-1; abundance: .; d_gene: .; v_gene: TRBV7-2; CDR3nt: TGTGCCAGCAGCTCTGCTCAGGGGGGACCGAGGGGTAATGAGCAGTTCTTC; CDR3aa: CASSSAQGGPRGNEQFF
j_gene: TRBJ2-1; abundance: .; d_gene: TRBD2; v_gene: TRBV5-1; CDR3nt: TGCGCCAGCAGCCGACTAGCTCGTGAGCAGTTCTTC; CDR3aa: CASSRLAREQFF
j_gene: TRBJ2-5; abundance: .; d_gene: TRBD2; v_gene: TRBV27; CDR3nt: TGTGCCAGCAGTACTCGGACTAGCGGGAAAGAGACCCAGTACTTC; CDR3aa: CASSTRTSGKETQYF
j_gene: TRBJ1-3; abundance: .; d_gene: .; v_gene: TRBV5-1; CDR3nt: TGCGCCAGCAGCACTCACTCTGGAAACACCATATATTTT; CDR3aa: CASSTHSGNTIYF
j_gene: TRBJ1-3; abundance: .; d_gene: .; v_gene: TRBV7-2; CDR3nt: TGTGCCAGCAGCTTAGCTCGCTACTCTGGAAACACCATATATTTT; CDR3aa: CASSLARYSGNTIYF
j_gene: TRBJ1-5; abundance: .; d_gene: TRBD1; v_gene: TRBV16; CDR3nt: TGTGCCAGCAGCCTGGCAGGGGGTCGCAATCAGCCCCAGCATTTT; CDR3aa: CASSLAGGRNQPQHF
j_gene: TRBJ2-3; abundance: .; d_gene: .; v_gene: TRBV3-1/TRBV3-2; CDR3nt: TGTGCCAGCAGCCCACTATCGGCAGATACGCAGTATTTT; CDR3aa: CASSPLSADTQYF
j_gene: TRBJ2-1; abundance: .; d_gene: TRBD2; v_gene: TRBV29-1; CDR3nt: TGCAGCGTTGAAAGAGCGGGGGGTATGTCCTACAATGAGCAGTTCTTC; CDR3aa: CSVERAGGMSYNEQFF
j_gene: TRBJ1-2; abundance: .; d_gene: TRBD1; v_gene: TRBV9; CDR3nt: TGTGCCAGCAGCGTAGAGGTGGGACAGGGGTGGTATGGCTACACCTTC; CDR3aa: CASSVEVGQGWYGYTF
j_gene: TRBJ2-3; abundance: few; d_gene: TRBD2; v_gene: TRBV24-1; CDR3nt: TGTGCCACCAATGAAGGTAGCGGGGTCTCGGGGTCAGATACGCAGTATTTT; CDR3aa: CATNEGSGVSGSDTQYF
j_gene: TRBJ2-5; abundance: .; d_gene: .; v_gene: TRBV6-4; CDR3nt: TGTGCCAGCAGTGACTCGGCGGGCCAGAGGGAGACCCAGTACTTC; CDR3aa: CASSDSAGQRETQYF
j_gene: TRBJ2-1; abundance: .; d_gene: TRBD2; v_gene: TRBV7-6; CDR3nt: TGTGCCAGCAGCCCAACCCTACTAGCGGGGGGGAAAGGGAATGAGCAGTTCTTC; CDR3aa: CASSPTLLAGGKGNEQFF
j_gene: TRBJ2-5; abundance: few; d_gene: .; v_gene: TRBV20-1; CDR3nt: TGCAGTGCTCGGTACCAAGAGACCCAGTACTTC; CDR3aa: CSARYQETQYF
j_gene: TRBJ2-7; abundance: .; d_gene: TRBD2; v_gene: TRBV28; CDR3nt: TGTGCCAGCAGACTAGCGGGGGGGGGCTGGACCGAGCAGTACTTC; CDR3aa: CASRLAGGGWTEQYF
j_gene: TRBJ2-5; abundance: few; d_gene: TRBD1; v_gene: TRBV7-9; CDR3nt: TGTGCCAGCAGCTCGCGTTGGACAGGGGGTTCGCGCAACCAAGAGACCCAGTACTTC; CDR3aa: CASSSRWTGGSRNQETQYF
j_gene: TRBJ1-2; abundance: .; d_gene: .; v_gene: TRBV4-2; CDR3nt: TGTGCCAGCAGCCCAGGGCGGAATAACTATGGCTACACCTTC; CDR3aa: CASSPGRNNYGYTF
j_gene: TRBJ1-1; abundance: .; d_gene: .; v_gene: TRBV2; CDR3nt: TGTGCCAGCAGTGAAGCGCTTCGGCGCCAGGTTCGAGCTTTCTTT; CDR3aa: CASSEALRRQVRAFF
j_gene: TRBJ2-4; abundance: .; d_gene: .; v_gene: TRBV9; CDR3nt: TGTGCCAGCAGCCTCTCCCCTCTGACAACCAAAAACATTCAGTACTTC; CDR3aa: CASSLSPLTTKNIQYF